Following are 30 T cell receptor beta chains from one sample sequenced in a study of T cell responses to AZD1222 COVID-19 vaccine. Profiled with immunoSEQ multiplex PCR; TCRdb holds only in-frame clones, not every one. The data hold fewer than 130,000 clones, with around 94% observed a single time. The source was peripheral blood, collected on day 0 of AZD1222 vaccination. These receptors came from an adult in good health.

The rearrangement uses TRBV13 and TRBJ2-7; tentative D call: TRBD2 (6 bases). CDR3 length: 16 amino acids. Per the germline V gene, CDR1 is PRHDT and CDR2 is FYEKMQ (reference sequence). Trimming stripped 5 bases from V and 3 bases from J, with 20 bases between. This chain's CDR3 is CASSLDGGKGLYEQYF. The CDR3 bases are TGTGCCAGCAGCCTCGACGGGGGAAAGGGCCTCTACGAGCAGTACTTC.

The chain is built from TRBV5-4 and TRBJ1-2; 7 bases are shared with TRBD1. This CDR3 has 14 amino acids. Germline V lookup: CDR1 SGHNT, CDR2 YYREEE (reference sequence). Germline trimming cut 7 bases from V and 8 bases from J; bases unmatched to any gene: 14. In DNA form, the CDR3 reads TGTGCCAGCGCCGCTCAACAGGGGTCTGGCGGCTACACCTTC. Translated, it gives CASAAQQGSGGYTF.

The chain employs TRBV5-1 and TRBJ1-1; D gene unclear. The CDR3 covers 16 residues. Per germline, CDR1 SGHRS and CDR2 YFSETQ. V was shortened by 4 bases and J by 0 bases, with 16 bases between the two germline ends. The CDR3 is CASSPFEGGVNTEAFF. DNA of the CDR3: TGCGCCAGCAGCCCGTTTGAGGGCGGGGTGAACACTGAAGCTTTCTTT.

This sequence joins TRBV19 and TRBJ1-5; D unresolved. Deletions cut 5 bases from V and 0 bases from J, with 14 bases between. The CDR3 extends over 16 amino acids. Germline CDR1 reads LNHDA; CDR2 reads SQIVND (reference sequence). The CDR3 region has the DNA TGTGCCAGTAGTGACGAATCAGGTACTAGCAATCAGCCCCAGCATTTT. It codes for CASSDESGTSNQPQHF.

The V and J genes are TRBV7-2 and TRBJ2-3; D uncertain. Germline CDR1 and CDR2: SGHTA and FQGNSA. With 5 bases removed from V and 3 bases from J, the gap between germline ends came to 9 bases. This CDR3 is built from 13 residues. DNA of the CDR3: TGTGCCAGCAGCCCCGTCCTGACAGATACGCAGTATTTT. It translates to CASSPVLTDTQYF.

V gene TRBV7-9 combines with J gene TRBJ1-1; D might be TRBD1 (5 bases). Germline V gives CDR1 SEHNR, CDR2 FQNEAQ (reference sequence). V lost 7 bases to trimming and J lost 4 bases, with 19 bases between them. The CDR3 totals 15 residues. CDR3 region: CASTHRDSPRTEAFF. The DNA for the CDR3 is TGTGCCAGCACCCACAGAGACAGTCCCCGCACTGAAGCTTTCTTT.

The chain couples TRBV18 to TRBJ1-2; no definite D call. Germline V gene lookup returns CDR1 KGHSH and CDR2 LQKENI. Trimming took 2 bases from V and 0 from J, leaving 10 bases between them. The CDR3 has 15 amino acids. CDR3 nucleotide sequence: TGTGCCAGCTCACCAATGGCTGCTACTAACTATGGCTACACCTTC. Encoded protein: CASSPMAATNYGYTF.

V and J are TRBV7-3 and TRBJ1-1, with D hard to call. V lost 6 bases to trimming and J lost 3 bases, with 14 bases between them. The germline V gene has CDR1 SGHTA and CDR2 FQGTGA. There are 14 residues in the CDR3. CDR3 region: CASRISGADTEAFF. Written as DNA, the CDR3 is TGTGCCAGCAGAATATCCGGAGCGGACACTGAAGCTTTCTTT.

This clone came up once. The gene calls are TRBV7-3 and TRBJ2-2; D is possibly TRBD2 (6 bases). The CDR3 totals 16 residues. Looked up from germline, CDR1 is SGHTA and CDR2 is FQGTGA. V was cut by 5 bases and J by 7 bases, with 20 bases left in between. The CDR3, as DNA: TGTGCCAGCAGCCCCCAACAACTAGCCTCGGGCGGGGAGCTGTTTTTT. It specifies CASSPQQLASGGELFF. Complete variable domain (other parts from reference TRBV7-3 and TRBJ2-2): GAGVSQTPSNKVTEKGKYVELRCDPISGHTALYWYRQSLGQGPEFLIYFQGTGAADDSGLPNDRFFAVRPEGSVSTLKIQRTERGDSAVYLCASSPQQLASGGELFFGEGSRLTVL.

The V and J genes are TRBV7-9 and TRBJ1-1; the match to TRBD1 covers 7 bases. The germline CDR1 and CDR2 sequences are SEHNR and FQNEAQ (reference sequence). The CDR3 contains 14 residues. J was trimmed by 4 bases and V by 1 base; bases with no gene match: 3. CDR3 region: CASSLEQGITEAFF. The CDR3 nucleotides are TGTGCCAGCAGCTTAGAACAGGGGATCACTGAAGCTTTCTTT.

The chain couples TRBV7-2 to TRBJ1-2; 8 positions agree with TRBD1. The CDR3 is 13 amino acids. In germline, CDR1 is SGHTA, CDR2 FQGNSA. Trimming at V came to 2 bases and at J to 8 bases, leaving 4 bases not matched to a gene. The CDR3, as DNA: TGTGCCAGCAGCTTACAGGGGGCTGGCGGCTACACCTTC. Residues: CASSLQGAGGYTF.

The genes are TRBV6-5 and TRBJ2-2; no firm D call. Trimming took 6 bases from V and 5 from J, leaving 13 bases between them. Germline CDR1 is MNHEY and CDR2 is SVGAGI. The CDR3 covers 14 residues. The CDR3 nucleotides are TGTGCCAGCAGCCCCCTCCCTGAGACCGGGGAGCTGTTTTTT. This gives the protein CASSPLPETGELFF.

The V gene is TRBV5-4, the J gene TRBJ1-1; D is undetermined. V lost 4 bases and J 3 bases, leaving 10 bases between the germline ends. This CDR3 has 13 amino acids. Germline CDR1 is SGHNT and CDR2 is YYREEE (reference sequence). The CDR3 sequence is CASSPSTHTEAFF. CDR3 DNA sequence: TGTGCCAGCAGCCCCTCTACTCACACTGAAGCTTTCTTT.

CDR3: CASRIEDRGNTEAFF. CDR3 sequence (DNA): TGTGCCAGCAGGATAGAGGACAGGGGGAACACTGAAGCTTTCTTT. The chain is built from TRBV6-4 and TRBJ1-1, with 9 nucleotides matching TRBD1. The CDR3 spans 15 residues. V lost 6 bases and J lost 1; bases outside the gene matches: 6. The germline V gene has CDR1 MRHNA and CDR2 SNTAGT.

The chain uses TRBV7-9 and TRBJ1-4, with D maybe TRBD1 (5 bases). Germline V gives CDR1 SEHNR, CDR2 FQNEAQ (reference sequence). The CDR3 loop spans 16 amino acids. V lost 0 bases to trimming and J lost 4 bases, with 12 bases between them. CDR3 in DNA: TGTGCCAGCAGCTTAGCCCGTGCAGGGCATAATGAAAAACTGTTTTTT. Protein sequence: CASSLARAGHNEKLFF.

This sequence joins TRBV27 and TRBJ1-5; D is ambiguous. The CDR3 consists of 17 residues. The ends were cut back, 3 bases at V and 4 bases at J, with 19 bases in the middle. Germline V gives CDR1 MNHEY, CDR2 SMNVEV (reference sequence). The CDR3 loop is CASSLWFSGRGNQPQHF. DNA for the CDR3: TGTGCCAGCAGTTTGTGGTTTTCGGGAAGAGGTAATCAGCCCCAGCATTTT.

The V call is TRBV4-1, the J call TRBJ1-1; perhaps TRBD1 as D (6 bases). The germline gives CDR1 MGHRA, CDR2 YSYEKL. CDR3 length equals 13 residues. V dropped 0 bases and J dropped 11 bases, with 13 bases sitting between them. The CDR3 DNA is TGCGCCAGCAGCCAAGATGTGAATAGGGGGGCTTTCTTT. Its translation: CASSQDVNRGAFF.

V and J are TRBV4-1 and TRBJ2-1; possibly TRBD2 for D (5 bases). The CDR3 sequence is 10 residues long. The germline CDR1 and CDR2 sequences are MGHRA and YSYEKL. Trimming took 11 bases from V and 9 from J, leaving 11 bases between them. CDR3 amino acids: CAQDEGEQFF. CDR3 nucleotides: TGCGCCCAGGACGAGGGTGAGCAGTTCTTC.

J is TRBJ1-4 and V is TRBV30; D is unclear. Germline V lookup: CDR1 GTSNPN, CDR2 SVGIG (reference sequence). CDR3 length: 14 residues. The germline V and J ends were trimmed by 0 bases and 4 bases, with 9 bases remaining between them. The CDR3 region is CAWSVRRVNEKLFF. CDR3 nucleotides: TGTGCCTGGAGTGTACGACGGGTTAATGAAAAACTGTTTTTT.

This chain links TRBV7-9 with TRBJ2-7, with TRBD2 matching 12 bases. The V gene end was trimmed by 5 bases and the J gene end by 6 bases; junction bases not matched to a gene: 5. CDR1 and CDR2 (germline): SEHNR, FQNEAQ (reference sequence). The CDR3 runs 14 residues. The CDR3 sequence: CASSRLAGDVEQYF. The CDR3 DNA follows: TGTGCCAGCAGCCGACTAGCGGGAGATGTCGAGCAGTACTTC.

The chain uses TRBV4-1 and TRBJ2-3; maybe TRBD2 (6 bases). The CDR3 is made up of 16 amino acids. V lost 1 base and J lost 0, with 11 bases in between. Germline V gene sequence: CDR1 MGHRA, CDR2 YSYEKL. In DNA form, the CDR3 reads TGCGCCAGCAGCCAAGTCGGGGGAATAAGCACAGATACGCAGTATTTT. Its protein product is CASSQVGGISTDTQYF.

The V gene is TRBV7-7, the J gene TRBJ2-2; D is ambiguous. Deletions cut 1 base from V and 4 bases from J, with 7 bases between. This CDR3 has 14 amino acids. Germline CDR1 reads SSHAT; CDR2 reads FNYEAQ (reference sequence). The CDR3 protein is CASSLGPTTGELFF. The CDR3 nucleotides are TGTGCCAGCAGCTTAGGACCGACCACCGGGGAGCTGTTTTTT.

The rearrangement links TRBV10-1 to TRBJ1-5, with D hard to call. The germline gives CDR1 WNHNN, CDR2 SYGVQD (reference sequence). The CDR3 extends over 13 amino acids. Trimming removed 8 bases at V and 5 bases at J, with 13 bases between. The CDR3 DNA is TGCGCCAGCCCCAGCAGCCCCTATCAGCCCCAGCATTTT. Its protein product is CASPSSPYQPQHF.

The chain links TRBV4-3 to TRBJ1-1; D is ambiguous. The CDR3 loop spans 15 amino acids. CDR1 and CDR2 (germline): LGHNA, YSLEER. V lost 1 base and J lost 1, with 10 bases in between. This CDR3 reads CASSQVTGSNTEAFF. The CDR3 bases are TGCGCCAGCAGCCAAGTGACTGGGTCGAACACTGAAGCTTTCTTT.

The CDR3 is CASSILSGGEAFF. Here the CDR3 DNA reads TGTGCCAGTAGTATATTATCAGGGGGAGAGGCTTTCTTT. The genes are TRBV19 and TRBJ1-1, with TRBD1 matching 7 bases. Germline V lookup: CDR1 LNHDA, CDR2 SQIVND (reference sequence). V lost 2 bases, J lost 11 bases, and 8 bases stayed unmatched. The CDR3 runs to 13 residues.

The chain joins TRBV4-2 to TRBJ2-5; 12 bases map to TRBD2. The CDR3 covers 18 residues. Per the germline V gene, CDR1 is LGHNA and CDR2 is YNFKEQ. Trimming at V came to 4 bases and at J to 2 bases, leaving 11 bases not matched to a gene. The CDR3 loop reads CASSPRPRGLAGQETQYF. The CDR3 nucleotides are TGTGCCAGCAGCCCACGCCCCCGGGGACTAGCGGGTCAAGAGACCCAGTACTTC.

This CDR3 is CASSQGQSEGYTF. CDR3 nucleotide sequence: TGTGCCAGCAGCCAGGGACAGTCTGAGGGCTACACCTTC. The chain recombines TRBV3-1 (or the pseudogene TRBV3-2) with TRBJ1-2; 7 positions agree with TRBD1. The CDR3 extends over 13 amino acids. V trimming: 3 bases; J trimming: 8 bases; junction bases outside the gene matches: 6. Germline V lookup: CDR1 LGHDT, CDR2 YNNKEL (reference sequence).

The CDR3 region is CASSPGSYNEQFF. CDR3 sequence (DNA): TGTGCCAGCAGCCCAGGGTCCTACAATGAGCAGTTCTTC. The chain carries TRBV27 and TRBJ2-1; D is perhaps TRBD1 (5 bases). Trimming pared 6 bases from V and 1 base from J, leaving 7 bases between. The CDR3 loop spans 13 amino acids. In germline, CDR1 is MNHEY, CDR2 SMNVEV (reference sequence).

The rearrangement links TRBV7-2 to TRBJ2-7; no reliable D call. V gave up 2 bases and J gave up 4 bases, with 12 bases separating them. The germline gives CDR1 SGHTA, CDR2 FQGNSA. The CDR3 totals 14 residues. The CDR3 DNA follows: TGTGCCAGCAGCTTACGGCTGACTGGGTACGAGCAGTACTTC. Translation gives CASSLRLTGYEQYF.

The CDR3 DNA sequence: TGTGCCAGCAGGTCCCGCGGGACGAACACTGAAGCTTTCTTT. Translated: CASRSRGTNTEAFF. J is TRBJ1-1 and V is TRBV6-5; a possible D gene is TRBD1 (5 bases). CDR1 MNHEY and CDR2 SVGAGI come from the germline V gene. There are 14 residues in the CDR3. V dropped 6 bases and J dropped 1 base, with 12 bases sitting between them.